This T cell receptor beta chain was identified in a study of blood T cells in healthy people across ages. Study findings and constraints: Using unsorted PBMCs precluded a conclusive naive versus antigen-experienced comparison. Roughly linear declines in TCR beta diversity per million T cells occurred with age.

This clonotype was recorded a few times. What it recognizes is unknown. Combining a sample-barcoded 5' primer with a J-beta primer mix, a second PCR ran for roughly 7 to 12 cycles. TCRdb reprocessed the 5' RACE reads via MiXCR and lists one record per CDR3 protein. The table includes fewer than 1.5 million distinct CDR3 sequences, roughly 45% detected once. J gave up 5 bases and V 1 base, and 7 bases lay outside the gene matches. The germline V gene encodes CDR1 LGHDT and CDR2 YNNKEL (reference sequence). The CDR3 extends over 15 amino acids. The origin of this receptor is a young woman in good health. Sequenced sample: blood. The genes are TRBV3-1 and TRBJ1-2; 7 positions agree with TRBD1. CDR3: CASSQGTGPGYGYTF. The DNA for the CDR3 is TGTGCCAGCAGCCAAGGGACAGGCCCGGGGTATGGCTACACCTTC.